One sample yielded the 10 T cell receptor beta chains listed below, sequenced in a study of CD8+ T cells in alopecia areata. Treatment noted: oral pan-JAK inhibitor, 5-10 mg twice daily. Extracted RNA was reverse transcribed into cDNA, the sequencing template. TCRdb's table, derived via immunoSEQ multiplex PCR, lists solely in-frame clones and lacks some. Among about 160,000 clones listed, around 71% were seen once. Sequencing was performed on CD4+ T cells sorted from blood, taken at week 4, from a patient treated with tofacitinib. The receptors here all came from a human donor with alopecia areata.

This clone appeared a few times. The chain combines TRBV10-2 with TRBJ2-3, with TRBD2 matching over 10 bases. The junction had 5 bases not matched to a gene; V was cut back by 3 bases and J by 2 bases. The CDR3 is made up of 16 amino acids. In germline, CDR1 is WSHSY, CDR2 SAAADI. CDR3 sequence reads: CASSEIAGGNTDTQYF. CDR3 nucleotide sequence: TGCGCCAGCAGTGAAATAGCGGGGGGCAACACAGATACGCAGTATTTT.

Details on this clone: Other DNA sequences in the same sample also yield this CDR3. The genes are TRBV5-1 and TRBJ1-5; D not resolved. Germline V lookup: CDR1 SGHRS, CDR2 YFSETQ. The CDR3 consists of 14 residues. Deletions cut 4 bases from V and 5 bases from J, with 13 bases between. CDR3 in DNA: TGCGCCAGCAGCCCCGAGGGTGGCGATCAGCCCCAGCATTTT. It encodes CASSPEGGDQPQHF.

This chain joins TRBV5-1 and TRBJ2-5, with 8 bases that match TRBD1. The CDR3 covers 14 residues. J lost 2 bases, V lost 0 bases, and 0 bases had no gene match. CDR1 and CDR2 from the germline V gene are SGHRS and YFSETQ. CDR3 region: CASSLGTGQETQYF. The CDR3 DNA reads TGCGCCAGCAGCTTGGGGACAGGGCAAGAGACCCAGTACTTC. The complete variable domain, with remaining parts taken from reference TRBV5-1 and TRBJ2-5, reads KAGVTQTPRYLIKTRGQQVTLSCSPISGHRSVSWYQQTPGQGLQFLFEYFSETQRNKGNFPGRFSGRQFSNSRSEMNVSTLELGDSALYLCASSLGTGQETQYFGPGTRLLVL.

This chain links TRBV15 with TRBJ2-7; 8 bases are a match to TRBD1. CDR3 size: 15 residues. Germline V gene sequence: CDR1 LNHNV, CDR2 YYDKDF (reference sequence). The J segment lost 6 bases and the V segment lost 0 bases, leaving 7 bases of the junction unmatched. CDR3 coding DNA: TGTGCCACCAGCAGAGATCTTCAGGGGGCACGCGAGCAGTACTTC. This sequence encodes CATSRDLQGAREQYF.

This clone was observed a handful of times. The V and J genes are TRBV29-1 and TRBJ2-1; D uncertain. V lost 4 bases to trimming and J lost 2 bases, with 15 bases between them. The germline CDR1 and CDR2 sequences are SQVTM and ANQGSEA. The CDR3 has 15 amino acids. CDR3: CSVGWIDDPYNEQFF. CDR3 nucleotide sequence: TGCAGCGTTGGTTGGATAGATGATCCCTACAATGAGCAGTTCTTC.

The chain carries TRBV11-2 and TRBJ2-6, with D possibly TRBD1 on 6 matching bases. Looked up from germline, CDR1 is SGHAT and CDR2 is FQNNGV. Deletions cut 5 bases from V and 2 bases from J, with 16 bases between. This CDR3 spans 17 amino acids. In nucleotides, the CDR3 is TGTGCCAGCAGCCCCGGTGACAGGTCAACTGGGGCCAACGTCCTGACTTTC. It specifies CASSPGDRSTGANVLTF.

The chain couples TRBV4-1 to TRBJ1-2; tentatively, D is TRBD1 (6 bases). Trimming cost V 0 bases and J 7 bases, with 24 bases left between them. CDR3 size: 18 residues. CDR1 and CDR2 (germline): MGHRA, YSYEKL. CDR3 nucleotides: TGCGCCAGCAGCCAAGATACGGGGGCGAACTCTTATCTTGGTGGCTACACCTTC. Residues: CASSQDTGANSYLGGYTF.

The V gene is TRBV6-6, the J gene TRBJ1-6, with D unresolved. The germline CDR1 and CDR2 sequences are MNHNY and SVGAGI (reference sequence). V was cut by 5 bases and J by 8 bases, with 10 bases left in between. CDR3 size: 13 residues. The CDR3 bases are TGTGCCAGCAGTACAACCTCCGATTCACCCCTCCACTTT. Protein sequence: CASSTTSDSPLHF.

In DNA form, the CDR3 reads TGTGCCAGCAGCCCATACAGGGTAATTGACTATGGCTACACCTTC. Amino acids: CASSPYRVIDYGYTF. V and J are TRBV4-2 and TRBJ1-2; TRBD1 might be the D (6 bases). Trimming removed 4 bases from V and 3 bases from J, with 15 bases in between. This CDR3 spans 15 amino acids. Germline CDR1 LGHNA, CDR2 YNFKEQ.

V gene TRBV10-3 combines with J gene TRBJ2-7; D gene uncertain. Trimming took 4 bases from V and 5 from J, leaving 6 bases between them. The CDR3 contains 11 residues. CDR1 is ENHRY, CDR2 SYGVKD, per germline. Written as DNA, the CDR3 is TGTGCCATCAGTGTCCGGGACGAGCAGTACTTC. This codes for CAISVRDEQYF.